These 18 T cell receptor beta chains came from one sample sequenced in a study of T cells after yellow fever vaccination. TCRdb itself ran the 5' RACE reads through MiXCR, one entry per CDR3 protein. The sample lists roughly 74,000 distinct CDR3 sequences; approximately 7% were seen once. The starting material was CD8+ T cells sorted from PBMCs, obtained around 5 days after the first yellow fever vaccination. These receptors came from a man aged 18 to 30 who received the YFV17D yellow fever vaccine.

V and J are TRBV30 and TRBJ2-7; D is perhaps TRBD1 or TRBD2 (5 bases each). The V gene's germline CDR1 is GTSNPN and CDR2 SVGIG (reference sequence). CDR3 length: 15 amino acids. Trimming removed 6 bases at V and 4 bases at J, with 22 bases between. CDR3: CACLFWGTELYEQYF. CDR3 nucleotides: TGTGCCTGCCTCTTCTGGGGGACGGAACTATACGAGCAGTACTTC.

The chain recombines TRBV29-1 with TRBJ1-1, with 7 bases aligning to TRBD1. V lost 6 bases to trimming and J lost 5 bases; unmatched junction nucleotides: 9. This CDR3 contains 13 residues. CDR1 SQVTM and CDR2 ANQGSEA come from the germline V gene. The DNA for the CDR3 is TGCAGCGTCAGACCGGGACAGCGGACTGAAGCTTTCTTT. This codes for CSVRPGQRTEAFF.

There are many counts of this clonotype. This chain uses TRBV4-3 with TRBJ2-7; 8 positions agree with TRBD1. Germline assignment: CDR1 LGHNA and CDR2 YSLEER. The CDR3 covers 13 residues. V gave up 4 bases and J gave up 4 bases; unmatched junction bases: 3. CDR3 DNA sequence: TGCGCCAGCAGCCTTCGACAGGGGTACGAGCAGTACTTC. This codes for CASSLRQGYEQYF.

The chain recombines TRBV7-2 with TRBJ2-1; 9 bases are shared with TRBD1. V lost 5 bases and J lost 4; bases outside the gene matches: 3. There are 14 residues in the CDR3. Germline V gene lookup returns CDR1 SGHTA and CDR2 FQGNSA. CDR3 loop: CASSGGTGYNEQFF. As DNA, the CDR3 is TGTGCCAGCAGCGGCGGGACAGGGTACAATGAGCAGTTCTTC.

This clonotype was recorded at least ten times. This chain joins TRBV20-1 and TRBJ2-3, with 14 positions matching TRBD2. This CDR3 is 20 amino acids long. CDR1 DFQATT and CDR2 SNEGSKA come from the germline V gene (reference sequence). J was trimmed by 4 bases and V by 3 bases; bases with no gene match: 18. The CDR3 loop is CSARSLLTGGLAGDPDTQYF. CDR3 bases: TGCAGTGCTAGGAGCCTCCTGACAGGGGGACTAGCGGGGGATCCAGATACGCAGTATTTT.

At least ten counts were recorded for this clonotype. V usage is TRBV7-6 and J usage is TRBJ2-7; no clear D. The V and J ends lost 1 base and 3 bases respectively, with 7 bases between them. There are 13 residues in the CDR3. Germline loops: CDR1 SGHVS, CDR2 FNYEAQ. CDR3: CASSLDGFYEQYF. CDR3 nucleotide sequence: TGTGCCAGCAGCTTAGACGGATTCTACGAGCAGTACTTC.

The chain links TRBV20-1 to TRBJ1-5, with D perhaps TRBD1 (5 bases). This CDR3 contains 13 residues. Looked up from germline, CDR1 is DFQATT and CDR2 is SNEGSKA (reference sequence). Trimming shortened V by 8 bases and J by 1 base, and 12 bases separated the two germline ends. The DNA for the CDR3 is TGCAGTCCTGCGTGGGGGAGCAATCAGCCCCAGCATTTT. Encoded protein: CSPAWGSNQPQHF.

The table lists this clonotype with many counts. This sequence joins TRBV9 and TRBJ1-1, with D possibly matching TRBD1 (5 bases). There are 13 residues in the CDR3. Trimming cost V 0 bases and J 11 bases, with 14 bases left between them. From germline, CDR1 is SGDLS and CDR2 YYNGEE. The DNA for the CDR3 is TGTGCCAGCAGCGTAGATGGGGCAGGGAGGGCTTTCTTT. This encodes CASSVDGAGRAFF.

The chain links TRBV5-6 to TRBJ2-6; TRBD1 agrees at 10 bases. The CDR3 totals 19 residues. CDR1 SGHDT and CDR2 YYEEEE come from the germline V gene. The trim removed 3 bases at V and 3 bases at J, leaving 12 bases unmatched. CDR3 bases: TGTGCCAGCAGCTCTTTCGTCCCGGGACAGGGGCTTGGGGCCAACGTCCTGACTTTC. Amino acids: CASSSFVPGQGLGANVLTF.

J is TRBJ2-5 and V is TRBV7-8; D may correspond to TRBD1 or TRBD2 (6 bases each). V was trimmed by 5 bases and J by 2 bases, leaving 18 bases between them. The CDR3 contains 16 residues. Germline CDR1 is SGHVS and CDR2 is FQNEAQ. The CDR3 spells CASSPWGASTQETQYF. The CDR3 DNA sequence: TGTGCCAGCAGCCCGTGGGGGGCTAGTACGCAAGAGACCCAGTACTTC.

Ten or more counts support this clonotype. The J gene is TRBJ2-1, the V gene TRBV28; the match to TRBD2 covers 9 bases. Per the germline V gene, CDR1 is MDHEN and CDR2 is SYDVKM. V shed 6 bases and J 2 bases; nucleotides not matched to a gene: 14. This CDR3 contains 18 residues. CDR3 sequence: CASSSLDASGDPYNEQFF. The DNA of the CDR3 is TGTGCCAGCAGCTCCCTCGATGCTAGCGGGGATCCCTACAATGAGCAGTTCTTC. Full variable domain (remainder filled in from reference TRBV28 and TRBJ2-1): DVKVTQSSRYLVKRTGEKVFLECVQDMDHENMFWYRQDPGLGLRLIYFSYDVKMKEKGDIPEGYSVSREKKERFSLILESASTNQTSMYLCASSSLDASGDPYNEQFFGPGTRLTVL.

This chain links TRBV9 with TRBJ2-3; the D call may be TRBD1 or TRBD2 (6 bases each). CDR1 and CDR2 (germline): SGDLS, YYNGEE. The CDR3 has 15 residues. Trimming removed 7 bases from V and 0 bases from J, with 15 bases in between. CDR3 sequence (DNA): TGTGCCAGCGGGGGGCGAAAGACTAGCACAGATACGCAGTATTTT. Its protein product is CASGGRKTSTDTQYF.

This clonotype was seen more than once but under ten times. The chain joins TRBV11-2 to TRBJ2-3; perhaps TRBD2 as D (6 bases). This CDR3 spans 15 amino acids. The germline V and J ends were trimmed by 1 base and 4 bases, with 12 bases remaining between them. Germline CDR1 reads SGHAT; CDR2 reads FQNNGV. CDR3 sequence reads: CASSLVSSGADTQYF. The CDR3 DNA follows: TGTGCCAGCAGCTTAGTCTCGTCGGGGGCAGATACGCAGTATTTT.

CDR3 amino acids: CASSLRFSGSTDTQYF. CDR3 sequence (DNA): TGTGCCAGCAGTTTACGCTTTAGCGGGAGCACAGATACGCAGTATTTT. The V call is TRBV27, the J call TRBJ2-3; 7 bases map to TRBD2. This CDR3 comprises 16 residues. The V and J ends lost 2 bases and 0 bases, in that order; junction bases with no gene match: 5. CDR1 is MNHEY, CDR2 SMNVEV, per germline (reference sequence).

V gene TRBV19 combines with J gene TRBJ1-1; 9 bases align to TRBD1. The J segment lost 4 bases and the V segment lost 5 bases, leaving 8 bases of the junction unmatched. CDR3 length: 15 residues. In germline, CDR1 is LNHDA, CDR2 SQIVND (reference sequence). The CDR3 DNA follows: TGTGCCAGTAGTTTGACAGGGGGTCGGGGCACTGAAGCTTTCTTT. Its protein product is CASSLTGGRGTEAFF.

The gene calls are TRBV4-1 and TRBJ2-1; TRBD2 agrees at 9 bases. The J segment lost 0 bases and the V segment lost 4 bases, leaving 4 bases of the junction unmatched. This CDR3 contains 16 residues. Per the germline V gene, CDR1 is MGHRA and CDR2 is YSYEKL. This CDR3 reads CASSLGLANSYNEQFF. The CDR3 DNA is TGCGCCAGCAGCCTGGGACTAGCTAACTCCTACAATGAGCAGTTCTTC.

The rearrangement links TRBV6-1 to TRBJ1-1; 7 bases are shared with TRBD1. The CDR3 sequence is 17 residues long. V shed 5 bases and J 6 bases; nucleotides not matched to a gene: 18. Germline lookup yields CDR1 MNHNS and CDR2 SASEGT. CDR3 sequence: CASSTLRTQTGLAEAFF. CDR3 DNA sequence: TGTGCCAGCAGTACCCTTCGAACGCAGACAGGGCTTGCTGAAGCTTTCTTT.

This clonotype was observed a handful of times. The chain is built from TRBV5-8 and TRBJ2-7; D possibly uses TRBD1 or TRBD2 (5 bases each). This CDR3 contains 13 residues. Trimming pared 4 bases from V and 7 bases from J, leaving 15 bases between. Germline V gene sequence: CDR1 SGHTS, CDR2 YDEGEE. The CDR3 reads CASSPGPPPEQYV. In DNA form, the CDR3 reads TGTGCCAGCAGCCCGGGACCGCCTCCGGAGCAGTACGTC.